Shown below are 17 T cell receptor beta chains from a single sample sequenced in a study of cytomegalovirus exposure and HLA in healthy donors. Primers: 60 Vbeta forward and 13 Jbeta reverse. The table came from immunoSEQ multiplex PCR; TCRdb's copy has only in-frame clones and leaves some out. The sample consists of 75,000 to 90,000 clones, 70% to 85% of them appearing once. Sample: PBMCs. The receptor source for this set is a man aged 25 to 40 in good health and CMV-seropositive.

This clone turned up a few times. The CDR3 sequence is CASSIEAQGFTAQHF. Here the CDR3 DNA reads TGTGCCAGTAGTATAGAAGCCCAGGGATTTACAGCCCAGCATTTT. The chain uses TRBV19 and TRBJ1-5; a possible D gene is TRBD1 (5 bases). This CDR3 is 15 amino acids long. Between the trimmed V and J ends, which lost 0 bases and 11 bases, there was a span of 17 bases. The germline gives CDR1 LNHDA, CDR2 SQIVND (reference sequence).

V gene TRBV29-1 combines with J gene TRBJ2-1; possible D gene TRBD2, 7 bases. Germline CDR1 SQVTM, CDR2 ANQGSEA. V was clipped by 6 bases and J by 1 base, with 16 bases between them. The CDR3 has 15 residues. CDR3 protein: CSVRPGGRSYNEQFF. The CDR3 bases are TGCAGCGTCCGACCCGGGGGGCGATCCTACAATGAGCAGTTCTTC.

The CDR3 spells CASSPAGSTGANVLTF. DNA of the CDR3: TGCGCCAGCAGCCCGGCCGGGAGTACTGGGGCCAACGTCCTGACTTTC. This chain joins TRBV5-1 and TRBJ2-6, with D maybe TRBD2 (6 bases). V lost 4 bases, J lost 2 bases, and 13 bases lay in between. The germline gives CDR1 SGHRS, CDR2 YFSETQ. The length of the CDR3 is 16 residues. Together with reference TRBV5-1 and TRBJ2-6, the CDR3 gives the full variable domain: KAGVTQTPRYLIKTRGQQVTLSCSPISGHRSVSWYQQTPGQGLQFLFEYFSETQRNKGNFPGRFSGRQFSNSRSEMNVSTLELGDSALYLCASSPAGSTGANVLTFGAGSRLTVL.

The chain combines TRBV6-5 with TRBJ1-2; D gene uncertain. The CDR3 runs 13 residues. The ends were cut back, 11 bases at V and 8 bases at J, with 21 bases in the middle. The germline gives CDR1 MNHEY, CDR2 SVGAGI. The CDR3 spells CASLSGHSNGYTF. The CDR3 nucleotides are TGTGCCTCACTTAGCGGCCACTCGAACGGCTACACCTTC.

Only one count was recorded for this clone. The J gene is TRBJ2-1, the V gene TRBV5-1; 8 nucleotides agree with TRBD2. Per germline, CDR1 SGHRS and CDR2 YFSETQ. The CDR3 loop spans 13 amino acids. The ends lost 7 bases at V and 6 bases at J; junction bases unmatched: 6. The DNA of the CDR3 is TGCGCCAGCCGCTCGACTAGCGTCAATGAGCAGTTCTTC. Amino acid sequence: CASRSTSVNEQFF. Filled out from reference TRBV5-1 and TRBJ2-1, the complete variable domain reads KAGVTQTPRYLIKTRGQQVTLSCSPISGHRSVSWYQQTPGQGLQFLFEYFSETQRNKGNFPGRFSGRQFSNSRSEMNVSTLELGDSALYLCASRSTSVNEQFFGPGTRLTVL.

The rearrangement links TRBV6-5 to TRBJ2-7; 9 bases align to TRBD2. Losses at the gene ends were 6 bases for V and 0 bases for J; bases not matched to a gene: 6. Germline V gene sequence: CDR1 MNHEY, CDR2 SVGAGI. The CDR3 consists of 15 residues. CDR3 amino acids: CASRTSGLSSYEQYF. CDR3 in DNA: TGTGCCAGCAGAACTAGCGGGCTGAGCTCCTACGAGCAGTACTTC.

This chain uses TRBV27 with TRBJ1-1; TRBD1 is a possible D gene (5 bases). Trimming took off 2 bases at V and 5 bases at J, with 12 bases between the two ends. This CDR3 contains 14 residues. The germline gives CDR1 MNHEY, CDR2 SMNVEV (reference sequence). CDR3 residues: CASSLEGAGTEAFF. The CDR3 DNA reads TGTGCCAGCAGTTTAGAAGGGGCGGGGACTGAAGCTTTCTTT.

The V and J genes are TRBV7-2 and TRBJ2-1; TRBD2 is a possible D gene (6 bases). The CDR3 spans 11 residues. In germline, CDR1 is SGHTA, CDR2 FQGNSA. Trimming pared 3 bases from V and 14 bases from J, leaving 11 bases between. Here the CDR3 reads CASSLGDLKFF. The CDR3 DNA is TGTGCCAGCAGCTTGGGGGACTTGAAGTTCTTC.

The CDR3 protein is CASSQAGGQPQHF. CDR3 in DNA: TGTGCCAGCAGCCAAGCGGGAGGCCAGCCCCAGCATTTT. The V and J genes are TRBV14 and TRBJ1-5; D unclear. V was pared by 1 base and J by 7 bases, with 8 bases between. The CDR3 length is 13 residues. Germline V gives CDR1 SGHDN, CDR2 FVKESK.

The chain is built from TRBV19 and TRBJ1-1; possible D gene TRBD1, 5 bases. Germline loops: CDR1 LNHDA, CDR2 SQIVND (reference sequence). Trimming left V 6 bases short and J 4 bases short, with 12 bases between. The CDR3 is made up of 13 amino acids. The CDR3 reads CASSSGIRTEAFF. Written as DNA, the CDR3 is TGTGCCAGTAGCTCAGGGATCCGCACTGAAGCTTTCTTT.

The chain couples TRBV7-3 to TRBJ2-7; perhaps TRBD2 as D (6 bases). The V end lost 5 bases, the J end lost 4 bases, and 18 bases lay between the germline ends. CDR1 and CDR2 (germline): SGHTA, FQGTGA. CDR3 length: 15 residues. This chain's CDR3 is CASSQTTGTQYEQYF. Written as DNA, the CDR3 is TGTGCCAGCAGCCAAACTACCGGGACTCAATACGAGCAGTACTTC.

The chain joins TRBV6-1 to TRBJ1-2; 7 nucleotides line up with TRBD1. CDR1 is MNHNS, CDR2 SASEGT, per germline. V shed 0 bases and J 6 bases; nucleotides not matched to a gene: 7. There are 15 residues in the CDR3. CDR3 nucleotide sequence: TGTGCCAGCAGTGAAGCCCTAGGAGGGGGCAATGGCTACACCTTC. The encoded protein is CASSEALGGGNGYTF.

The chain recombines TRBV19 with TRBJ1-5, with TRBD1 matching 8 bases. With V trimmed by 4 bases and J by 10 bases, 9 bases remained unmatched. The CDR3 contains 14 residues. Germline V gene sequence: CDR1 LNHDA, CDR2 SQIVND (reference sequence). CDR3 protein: CASSTIQGVGPQHF. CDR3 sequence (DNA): TGTGCCAGTAGTACGATACAGGGGGTTGGACCCCAGCATTTT. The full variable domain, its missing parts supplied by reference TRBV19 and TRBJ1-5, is DGGITQSPKYLFRKEGQNVTLSCEQNLNHDAMYWYRQDPGQGLRLIYYSQIVNDFQKGDIAEGYSVSREKKESFPLTVTSAQKNPTAFYLCASSTIQGVGPQHFGDGTRLSIL.

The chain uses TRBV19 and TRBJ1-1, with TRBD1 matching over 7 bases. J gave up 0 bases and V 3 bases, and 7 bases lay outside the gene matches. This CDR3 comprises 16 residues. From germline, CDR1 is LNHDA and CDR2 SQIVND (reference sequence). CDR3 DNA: TGTGCCAGTAGTATCCTGGGACAGAGCATGAACACTGAAGCTTTCTTT. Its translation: CASSILGQSMNTEAFF.

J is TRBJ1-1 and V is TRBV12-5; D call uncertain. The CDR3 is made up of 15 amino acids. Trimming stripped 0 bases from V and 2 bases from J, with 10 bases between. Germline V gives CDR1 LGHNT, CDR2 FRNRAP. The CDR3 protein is CASGLVEQTNTEAFF. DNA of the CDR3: TGTGCTAGTGGTTTGGTTGAGCAGACTAACACTGAAGCTTTCTTT.

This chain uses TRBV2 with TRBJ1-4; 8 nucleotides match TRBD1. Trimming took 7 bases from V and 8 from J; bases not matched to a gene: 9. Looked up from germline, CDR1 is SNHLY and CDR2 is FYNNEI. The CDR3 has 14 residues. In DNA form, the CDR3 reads TGTGCCAGCATCCGGACAGGGCTGGAAGAAAAACTGTTTTTT. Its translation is CASIRTGLEEKLFF.

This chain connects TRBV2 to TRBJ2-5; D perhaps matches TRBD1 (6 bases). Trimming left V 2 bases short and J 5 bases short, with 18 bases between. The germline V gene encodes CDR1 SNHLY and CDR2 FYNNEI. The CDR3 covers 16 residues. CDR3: CASSEHPQQGAETQYF. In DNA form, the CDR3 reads TGTGCCAGCAGTGAACACCCCCAACAGGGTGCGGAGACCCAGTACTTC.